Listed below are T cell receptor beta chains from one sample, sequenced in a study of blood T cell repertoires in COVID-19. Method: immunoSEQ multiplex PCR; TCRdb's copy keeps in-frame clones and lacks some. The sample holds 150,000 to 200,000 clones, about 80% seen once. The sample taken for sequencing was PBMCs or T cells enriched from blood (not recorded which). Receptor source: a woman in her fifties or sixties who had recovered from COVID-19. The CDR3 runs from the conserved cysteine through the conserved F or W. A D gene is named only where the DNA matches it firmly. Clone sizes are given selectively: once, few, many, or a class where the clone is expanded.

size,D,J,V,DNA,CDR3
-,-,TRBJ2-1,TRBV24-1,TGTGCCACCAGTGACCAGGCAGGGGCGCCCTACAATGAGCAGTTCTTC,CATSDQAGAPYNEQFF
-,TRBD1,TRBJ1-2,TRBV25-1,TGTGCCAGCAGCGGGACAGGGGGCTACTATGGCTACACCTTC,CASSGTGGYYGYTF
-,-,TRBJ1-2,TRBV5-1,TGCGCCAGCAGCCCAGGGTTCGGGGGAAAGTTGAGCTATGGCTACACCTTC,CASSPGFGGKLSYGYTF
once,-,TRBJ1-3,TRBV2,TGTGCCAGCACTGACAGTGTCCTCACTGGAAACACCATATATTTT,CASTDSVLTGNTIYF
-,-,TRBJ1-1,TRBV19,TGTGCCAGTAGGGTTAACAGGGAATGGGACACTGAAGCTTTCTTT,CASRVNREWDTEAFF
-,TRBD2,TRBJ2-7,TRBV10-1,TGCGCCAGCAGCCTCGGACTAGACGAGCAGTACTTC,CASSLGLDEQYF
-,-,TRBJ1-4,TRBV5-5,TGTGCCAGCAGCTGGCGGCCGGGGGAAAAACTGTTTTTT,CASSWRPGEKLFF
-,-,TRBJ1-2,TRBV28,TGTGCCAGCAGTTTGGTCCAGGACTATGGCTACACCTTC,CASSLVQDYGYTF
-,-,TRBJ2-1,TRBV13,TGTGCCAGCAGCTCTTTTGGAGGGGGCCAAAATGAGCAGTTCTTC,CASSSFGGGQNEQFF
-,-,TRBJ1-2,TRBV3-1/TRBV3-2,TGTGCCAGCAGCCAAGATATCTCCCCAAACATCTATGGCTACACCTTC,CASSQDISPNIYGYTF
once,TRBD1,TRBJ2-1,TRBV9,TGTGCCAGCAGCGCATCTCACAGGGGGTCTAACAATGAGCAGTTCTTC,CASSASHRGSNNEQFF
-,-,TRBJ2-3,TRBV4-2,TGTGCCAGCAGCCCGAAAGGGAGAGACACGCCGGGGGCGCAGTATTTT,CASSPKGRDTPGAQYF
-,TRBD1,TRBJ2-7,TRBV9,TGTGCCAGCAGCGTACAGGACAGGTCCTACGAGCAGTACTTC,CASSVQDRSYEQYF
once,TRBD2,TRBJ2-1,TRBV18,TGTGCCAGCTCACCAAGCCCCACTAGCGGGGGGGCCCTGGATGAGCAGTTCTTC,CASSPSPTSGGALDEQFF
-,-,TRBJ1-2,TRBV19,TGTGCCAGTAGTATAGACGGGGTTCCCCTCTATGGCTACACCTTC,CASSIDGVPLYGYTF
-,TRBD1,TRBJ1-1,TRBV19,TGTGCCAGTAGTAAGGGACAGGGGGACACTGAAGCTTTCTTT,CASSKGQGDTEAFF
-,TRBD1,TRBJ1-1,TRBV5-4,TGTGCCAGCAGCTTGAACGGCAGGGGGTTTAACACTGAAGCTTTCTTT,CASSLNGRGFNTEAFF